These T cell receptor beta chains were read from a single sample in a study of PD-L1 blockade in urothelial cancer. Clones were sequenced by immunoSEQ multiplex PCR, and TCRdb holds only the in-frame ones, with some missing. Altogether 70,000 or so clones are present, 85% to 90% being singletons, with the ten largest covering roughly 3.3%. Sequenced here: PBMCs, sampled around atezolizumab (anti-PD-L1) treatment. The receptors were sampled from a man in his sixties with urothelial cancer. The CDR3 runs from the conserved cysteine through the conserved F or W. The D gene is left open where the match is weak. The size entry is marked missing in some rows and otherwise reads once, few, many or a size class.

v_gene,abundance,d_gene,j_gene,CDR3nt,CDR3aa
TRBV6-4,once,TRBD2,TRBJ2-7,TGTGCCAGCAGTGTCTCAGCGGGGGGGAACTACGAGCAGTACTTC,CASSVSAGGNYEQYF
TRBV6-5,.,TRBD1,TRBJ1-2,TGTGCCAGCAGGGAGGGGGCGAACTATGGCTACACCTTC,CASREGANYGYTF
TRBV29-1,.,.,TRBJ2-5,TGCAGCGTTGCAGGGTATCGAGAGACCCAGTACTTC,CSVAGYRETQYF
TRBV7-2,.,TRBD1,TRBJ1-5,TGTGCCAGCAGCCGGGACAGCAGCACATCGGCCCAGCATTTT,CASSRDSSTSAQHF
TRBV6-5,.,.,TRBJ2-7,TGTGCCAGCAGTTACTCGACGGGGGGCGCCTACGAGCAGTACTTC,CASSYSTGGAYEQYF
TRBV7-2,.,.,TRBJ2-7,TGTGCCAGCAGCTTAACAGGCTACGAGCAGTACTTC,CASSLTGYEQYF
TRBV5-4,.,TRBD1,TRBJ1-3,TGTGCCAGCAGCTTGGTGGGGACAGTCGGGGAAAACACCATATATTTT,CASSLVGTVGENTIYF
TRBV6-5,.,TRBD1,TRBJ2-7,TGTGCCAGCACCGACGACAGGGCCTACGAGCAGTACTTC,CASTDDRAYEQYF
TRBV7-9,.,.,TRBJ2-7,TGTGCCAGCAGCCCAACTCCCCACGAGCAGTACTTC,CASSPTPHEQYF
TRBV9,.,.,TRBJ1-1,TGTGCCAGCAGCGTAGATGTGGGGGCCACTGAAGCTTTCTTT,CASSVDVGATEAFF
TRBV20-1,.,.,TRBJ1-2,TGCAGTGCTGCCCAGGCTCTTGTACACACCTTC,CSAAQALVHTF
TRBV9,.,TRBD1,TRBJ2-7,TGTGCCAGCAGCGTAGGCCCAAGGACAGGGGGCGAATACGAGCAGTACTTC,CASSVGPRTGGEYEQYF
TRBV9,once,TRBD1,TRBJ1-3,TGTGCCAGCAGCGCCCTAGGCAGGGGGGCTGGAAACACCATATATTTT,CASSALGRGAGNTIYF
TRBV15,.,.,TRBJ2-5,TGTGCCACCAGCAGAGGCCCTCGGGAGACCCAGTACTTC,CATSRGPRETQYF
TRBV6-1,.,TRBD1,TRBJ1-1,TGTGCCAGCAATTTGCCTTTCGGACAGGGGAGTGAAGCTTTCTTT,CASNLPFGQGSEAFF
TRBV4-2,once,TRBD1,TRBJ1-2,TGTGCCAGCAGCCAAGATACCGGGACAGGGTATGGCTACACCTTC,CASSQDTGTGYGYTF
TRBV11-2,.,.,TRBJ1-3,TGTGCCAGCAGCCCACGGCTTGGGGCGTCAGGAAACACCATATATTTT,CASSPRLGASGNTIYF
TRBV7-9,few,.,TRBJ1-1,TGTGCCAGCAGCCAACGCAGGGAGAACACTGAAGCTTTCTTT,CASSQRRENTEAFF
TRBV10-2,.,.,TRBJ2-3,TGCGCCAGCAGTGAGCTAGAGGCTACGCAGTATTTT,CASSELEATQYF
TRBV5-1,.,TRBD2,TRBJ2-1,TGCGCCAGCAGCTTAGGGGGACTAGCGGGGTCCTACCCCAATGAGCAGTTCTTC,CASSLGGLAGSYPNEQFF
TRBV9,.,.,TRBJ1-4,TGTGCCAGCAGCTCCCGGGGGGGGGCTCAGGAAAAACTGTTTTTT,CASSSRGGAQEKLFF
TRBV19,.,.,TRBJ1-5,TGTGCCAGTACCCCGGGTGGGAGACAAATTAGCAATCAGCCCCAGCATTTT,CASTPGGRQISNQPQHF
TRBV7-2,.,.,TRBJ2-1,TGTGCCAGCAGCTTACTCGGGAACTACAATGAGCAGTTCTTC,CASSLLGNYNEQFF
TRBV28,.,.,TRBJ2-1,TGTGCCAGCCTGGCAGGGACCTACAATGAGCAGTTCTTC,CASLAGTYNEQFF
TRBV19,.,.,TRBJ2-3,TGTGCCAGTAGTATAGTTGTCTCAGATACGCAGTATTTT,CASSIVVSDTQYF
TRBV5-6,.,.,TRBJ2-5,TGTGCCAGCAGCTTGGCCGGGGGAGGCTCAGAGTACTTC,CASSLAGGGSEYF
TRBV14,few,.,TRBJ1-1,TGTGCCAGCAGCCAAGATAATTGGGTCGCGCGGGCTTTGAACACTGAAGCTTTCTTT,CASSQDNWVARALNTEAFF
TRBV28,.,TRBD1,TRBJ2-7,TGTGCCAGCACCCACCCAGCAGGGGGTAGGTCCTACGAGCAGTACTTC,CASTHPAGGRSYEQYF
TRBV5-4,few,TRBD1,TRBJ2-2,TGTGCCATCTCGAAACAGGGGGATGCGGAGCTGTTTTTT,CAISKQGDAELFF
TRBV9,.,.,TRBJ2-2,TGTGCCAGCAGCGTACGGACAGGGACTGGGACTAGCAGGAACACCGGGGAGCTGTTTTTT,CASSVRTGTGTSRNTGELFF
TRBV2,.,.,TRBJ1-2,TGTGCCAGCAGTGATATACCCCCAGGGGCAGGGTGGGGCTACACCTTC,CASSDIPPGAGWGYTF
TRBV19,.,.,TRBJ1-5,TGTGCCAGTAGTATAAGAGGCGGCAATCAGCCCCAGCATTTT,CASSIRGGNQPQHF
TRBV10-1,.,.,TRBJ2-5,TGCGCCACCCCCGCGGGTCGGGAGACCCAGTACTTC,CATPAGRETQYF
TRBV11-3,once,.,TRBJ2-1,TGTGCCAGCAGCTCGAGTTCCTACAATGAGCAGTTCTTC,CASSSSSYNEQFF
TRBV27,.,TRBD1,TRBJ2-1,TGTGCCAGCAGTGCCGGGACAGGGTACAATGAGCAGTTCTTC,CASSAGTGYNEQFF
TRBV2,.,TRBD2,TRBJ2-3,TGTGCCAGCACACGGGGGGAGTGGACGCAGTATTTT,CASTRGEWTQYF
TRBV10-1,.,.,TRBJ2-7,TGCGCCAGCAGTGAGTCTTGGAGCTCCTACGAGCAGTACTTC,CASSESWSSYEQYF
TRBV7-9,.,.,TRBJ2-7,TGTGCCAGCAGCGCCGCGGGGCCCGAGCAGTACTTC,CASSAAGPEQYF
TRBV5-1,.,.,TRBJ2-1,TGCGCCAGCAGCTTGGGGGGGGGCTATTCGTACAATGAGCAGTTCTTC,CASSLGGGYSYNEQFF
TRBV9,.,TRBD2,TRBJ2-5,TGTGCCAGCAGCGTAAGCGGGGGGGCCGCTGAGACCCAGTACTTC,CASSVSGGAAETQYF
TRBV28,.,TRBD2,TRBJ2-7,TGTGCCAGCAGTTTACGGACCGGGACTAGCCGGCCGAACCGCGAGTACTTC,CASSLRTGTSRPNREYF
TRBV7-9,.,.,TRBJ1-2,TGTGCCAGCACTCTGTACGGGATGGACTATGGCTACACCTTC,CASTLYGMDYGYTF
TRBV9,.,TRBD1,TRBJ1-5,TGTGCCAAAGTTTCCGGGACAGGGGGCTGCCAGCCCCAGCATTTT,CAKVSGTGGCQPQHF
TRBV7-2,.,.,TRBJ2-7,TGTGCCAGCAGCTTAGACAGTTACTCCTACGAGCAGTACTTC,CASSLDSYSYEQYF
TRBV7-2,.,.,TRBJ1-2,TGTGCCAGCAGCTCAGGGGCAGGCTATGGCTACACCTTC,CASSSGAGYGYTF
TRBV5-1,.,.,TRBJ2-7,TGCGCCAGCAGCTTGTTTCCGGGGAACTACGAGCAGTACTTC,CASSLFPGNYEQYF
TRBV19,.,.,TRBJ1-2,TGTGCCAGTAGTATAGACAGGGGAACCTATGGCTACACCTTC,CASSIDRGTYGYTF
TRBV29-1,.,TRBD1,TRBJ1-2,TGCAGCGTCGGACAGGGGGCAAACTATGGCTACACCTTC,CSVGQGANYGYTF
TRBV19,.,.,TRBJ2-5,TGTGCCAGTAGAGGGGACCAAGAGACCCAGTACTTC,CASRGDQETQYF
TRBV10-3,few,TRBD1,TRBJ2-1,TGTGCCATCAGTCCGGGACAGGGGACCAATGAGCAGTTCTTC,CAISPGQGTNEQFF
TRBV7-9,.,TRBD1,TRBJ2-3,TGTGCCAGCAGCACCCGACAGGGGGCAGGTACAGATACGCAGTATTTT,CASSTRQGAGTDTQYF
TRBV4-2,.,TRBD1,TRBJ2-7,TGTGCCAGCAGCCAAGCGACAGGGAGCGCCTACGAGCAGTACTTC,CASSQATGSAYEQYF
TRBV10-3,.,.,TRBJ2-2,TGTGCCATCAGTGACCAGAACAGAAACACCGGGGAGCTGTTTTTT,CAISDQNRNTGELFF
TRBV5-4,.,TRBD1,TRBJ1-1,TGTGCCAGCAGCTTTGACAGGGGGCGGAACACTGAAGCTTTCTTT,CASSFDRGRNTEAFF